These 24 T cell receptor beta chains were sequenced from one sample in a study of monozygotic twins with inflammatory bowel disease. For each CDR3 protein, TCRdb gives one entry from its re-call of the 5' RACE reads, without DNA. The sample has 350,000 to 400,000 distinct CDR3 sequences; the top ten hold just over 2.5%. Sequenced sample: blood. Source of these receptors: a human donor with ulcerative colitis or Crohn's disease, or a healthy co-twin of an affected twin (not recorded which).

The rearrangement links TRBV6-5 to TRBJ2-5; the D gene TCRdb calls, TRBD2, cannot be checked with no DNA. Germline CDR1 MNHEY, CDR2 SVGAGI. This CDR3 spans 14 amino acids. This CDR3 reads CASSYFGPPETQYF.

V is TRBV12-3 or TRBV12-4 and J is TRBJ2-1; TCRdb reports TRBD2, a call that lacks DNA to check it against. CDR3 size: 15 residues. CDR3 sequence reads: CASTLVTGSYNEQFF.

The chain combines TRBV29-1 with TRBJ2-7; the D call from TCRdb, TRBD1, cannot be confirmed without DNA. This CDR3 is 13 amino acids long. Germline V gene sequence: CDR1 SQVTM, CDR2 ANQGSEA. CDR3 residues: CSVGGTEFYEQYF.

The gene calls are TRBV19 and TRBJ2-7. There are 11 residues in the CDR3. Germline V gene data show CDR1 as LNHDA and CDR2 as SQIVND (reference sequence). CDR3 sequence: CASSRLDEQYF.

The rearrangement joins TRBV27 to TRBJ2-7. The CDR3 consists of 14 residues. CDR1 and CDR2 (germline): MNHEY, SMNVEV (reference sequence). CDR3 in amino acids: CASSPIGRSYEQYF.

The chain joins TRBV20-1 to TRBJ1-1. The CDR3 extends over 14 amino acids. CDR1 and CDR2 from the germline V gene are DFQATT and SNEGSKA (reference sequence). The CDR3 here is CSARAIDRNTEAFF.

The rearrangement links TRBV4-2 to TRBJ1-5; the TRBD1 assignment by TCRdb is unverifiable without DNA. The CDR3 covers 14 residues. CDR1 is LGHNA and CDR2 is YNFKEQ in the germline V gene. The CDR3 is CASSQGQANQPQHF.

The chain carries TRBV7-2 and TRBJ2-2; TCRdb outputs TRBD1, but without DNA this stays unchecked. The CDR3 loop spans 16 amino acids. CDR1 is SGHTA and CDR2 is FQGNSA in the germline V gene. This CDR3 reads CASSLVGTGTTGELFF.

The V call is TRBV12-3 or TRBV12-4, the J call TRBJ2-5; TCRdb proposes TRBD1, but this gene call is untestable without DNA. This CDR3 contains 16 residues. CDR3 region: CASSSPDRVYQETQYF.

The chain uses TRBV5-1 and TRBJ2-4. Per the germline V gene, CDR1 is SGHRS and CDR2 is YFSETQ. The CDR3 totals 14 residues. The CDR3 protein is CASSSGLAKNIQYF. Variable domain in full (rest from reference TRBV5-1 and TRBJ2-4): KAGVTQTPRYLIKTRGQQVTLSCSPISGHRSVSWYQQTPGQGLQFLFEYFSETQRNKGNFPGRFSGRQFSNSRSEMNVSTLELGDSALYLCASSSGLAKNIQYFGAGTRLSVL.

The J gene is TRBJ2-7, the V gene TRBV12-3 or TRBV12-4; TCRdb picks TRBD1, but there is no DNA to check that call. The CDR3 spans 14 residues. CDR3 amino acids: CASSTGQSPYEQYF.

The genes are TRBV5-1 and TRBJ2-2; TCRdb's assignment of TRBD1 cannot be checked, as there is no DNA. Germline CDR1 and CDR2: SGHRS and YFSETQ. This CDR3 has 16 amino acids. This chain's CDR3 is CASSRMGGRGAGELFF.

CDR3 loop: CAWIFAGNTIYF. This sequence joins TRBV30 and TRBJ1-3. Germline lookup yields CDR1 GTSNPN and CDR2 SVGIG (reference sequence). This CDR3 is built from 12 residues.

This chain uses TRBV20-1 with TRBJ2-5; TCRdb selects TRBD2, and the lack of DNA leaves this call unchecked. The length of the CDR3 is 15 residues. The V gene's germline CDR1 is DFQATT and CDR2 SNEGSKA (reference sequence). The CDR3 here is CSAPRLAVDEETQYF.

The CDR3 reads CSARDVGRQNTEAFF. The chain uses TRBV20-1 and TRBJ1-1. CDR3 length: 15 amino acids. Germline V gives CDR1 DFQATT, CDR2 SNEGSKA (reference sequence).

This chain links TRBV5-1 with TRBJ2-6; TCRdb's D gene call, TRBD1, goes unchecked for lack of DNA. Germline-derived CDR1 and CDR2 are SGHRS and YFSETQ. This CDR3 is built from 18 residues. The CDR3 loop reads CASSFRDRGLSGANVLTF.

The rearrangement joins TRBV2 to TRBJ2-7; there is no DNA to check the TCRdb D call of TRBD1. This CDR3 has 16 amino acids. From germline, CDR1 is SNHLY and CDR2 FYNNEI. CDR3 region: CASSPPPGRSSYEQYF. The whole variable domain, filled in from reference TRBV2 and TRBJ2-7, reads EPEVTQTPSHQVTQMGQEVILRCVPISNHLYFYWYRQILGQKVEFLVSFYNNEISEKSEIFDDQFSVERPDGSNFTLKIRSTKLEDSAMYFCASSPPPGRSSYEQYFGPGTRLTVT.

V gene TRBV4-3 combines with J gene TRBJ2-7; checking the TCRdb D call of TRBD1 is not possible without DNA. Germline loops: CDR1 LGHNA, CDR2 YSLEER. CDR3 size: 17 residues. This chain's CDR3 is CASSQGRTGGYVYEQYF.

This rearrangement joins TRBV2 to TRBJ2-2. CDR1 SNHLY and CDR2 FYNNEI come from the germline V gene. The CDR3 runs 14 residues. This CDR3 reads CASSEISNTGELFF. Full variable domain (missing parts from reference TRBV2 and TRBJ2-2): EPEVTQTPSHQVTQMGQEVILRCVPISNHLYFYWYRQILGQKVEFLVSFYNNEISEKSEIFDDQFSVERPDGSNFTLKIRSTKLEDSAMYFCASSEISNTGELFFGEGSRLTVL.

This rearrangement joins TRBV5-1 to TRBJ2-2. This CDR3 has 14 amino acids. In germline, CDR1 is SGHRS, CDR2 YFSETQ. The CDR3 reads CASSGVTNTGELFF.

The chain's CDR3 is CASSQGFVGLELFF. The rearrangement joins TRBV4-3 to TRBJ2-2; TCRdb's D gene call, TRBD1, goes unchecked for lack of DNA. In germline, CDR1 is LGHNA, CDR2 YSLEER. CDR3 length: 14 residues.

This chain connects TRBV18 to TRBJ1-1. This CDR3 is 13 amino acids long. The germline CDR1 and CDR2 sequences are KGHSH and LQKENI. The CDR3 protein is CASSPGVDTEAFF. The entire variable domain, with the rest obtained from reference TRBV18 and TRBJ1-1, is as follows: NAGVMQNPRHLVRRRGQEARLRCSPMKGHSHVYWYRQLPEEGLKFMVYLQKENIIDESGMPKERFSAEFPKEGPSILRIQQVVRGDSAAYFCASSPGVDTEAFFGQGTRLTVV.

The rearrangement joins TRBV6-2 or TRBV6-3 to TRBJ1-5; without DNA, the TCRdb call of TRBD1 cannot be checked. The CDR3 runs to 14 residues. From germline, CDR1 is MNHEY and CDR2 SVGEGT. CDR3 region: CASGNRHSNQPQHF.

The CDR3 loop is CASAVRGEKLFF. This sequence joins TRBV19 and TRBJ1-4; lacking DNA, the TRBD1 call made by TCRdb goes unchecked. Germline V CDR1 and CDR2: LNHDA, SQIVND (reference sequence). The CDR3 is 12 residues long.